This is a list of T cell receptor beta chains from one sample in a study of blood T cell repertoires in COVID-19. The protocol was immunoSEQ multiplex PCR, while the TCRdb copy is restricted to in-frame clones and leaves out a portion. The sample has about 220,000 clones, around 86% seen once; the top ten hold around 5.1%. Source material: peripheral blood. Receptor source: a human donor in a cohort sampled during active COVID-19. The CDR3 runs from the conserved cysteine through the conserved F or W. A D gene is named only where the DNA matches it firmly. The listing skips clone size in some rows; elsewhere it reads once, few, many or a size class.

d_call,v_call,cdr3_length,clone_size,j_call,cdr3_nt,cdr3_aa
.,TRBV15,15,.,TRBJ1-5,TGTGCCACCAGCAGAGATTTTAGGGGGAATCAGCCCCAGCATTTT,CATSRDFRGNQPQHF
TRBD2,TRBV6-4,15,.,TRBJ2-7,TGTGCCAGCAGTGATGATGTACTAGCGGGAGTCGAGCAGTACTTC,CASSDDVLAGVEQYF
TRBD1,TRBV27,18,.,TRBJ2-7,TGTGCCAGCAGCCCCCTCGACAGGGGGGCGGCTAGCTCCTACGAGCAGTACTTC,CASSPLDRGAASSYEQYF
TRBD2,TRBV28,14,.,TRBJ2-3,TGTGCCAGCAGTTTCGGCGGGAGGACAGATACGCAGTATTTT,CASSFGGRTDTQYF
TRBD2,TRBV6-1,15,once,TRBJ2-5,TGTGCCAGCAGTGAAGCCAAACTAGCGGGAGTGACCCAGTACTTC,CASSEAKLAGVTQYF
.,TRBV7-2,17,.,TRBJ2-7,TGTGCCAGCAGCTTGGGGGCTTGGGGGCAACGGTCCTACGAGCAGTACTTC,CASSLGAWGQRSYEQYF
TRBD1,TRBV6-2/TRBV6-3,14,.,TRBJ2-7,TGTGCCAGCAGTAGAGGACAGGCCTTCGTAGAGCAGTACTTC,CASSRGQAFVEQYF
.,TRBV19,14,.,TRBJ2-7,TGTGCCAGTAGTATAGGGACACAAACCTACGAGCAGTACTTC,CASSIGTQTYEQYF
TRBD1,TRBV24-1,16,.,TRBJ2-5,TGTGCCACCAGTGCCCTGGGACAGGGGGGGCAAGAGACCCAGTACTTC,CATSALGQGGQETQYF
TRBD1,TRBV18,17,.,TRBJ1-2,TGTGCCAGCTCACCACCGGGACAGGGGGCTGTGGGGTACGGCTACACCTTC,CASSPPGQGAVGYGYTF
.,TRBV18,15,.,TRBJ2-1,TGTGCCAGCTCACCAGACTTGAGCTCCTACAATGAGCAGTTCTTC,CASSPDLSSYNEQFF
.,TRBV9,14,few,TRBJ2-1,TGTGCCAGCAGCCCCGGGACTTCTTACAATGAGCAGTTCTTC,CASSPGTSYNEQFF
TRBD1,TRBV30,14,.,TRBJ1-5,TGTGCCTGGAGTTTAGACAGGGTTGGACAGCCCCAGCATTTT,CAWSLDRVGQPQHF
TRBD1,TRBV27,13,.,TRBJ1-1,TGTGCCAGCAGAGCCCGACAGGGGGCTGAAGCTTTCTTT,CASRARQGAEAFF
TRBD2,TRBV19,17,.,TRBJ2-1,TGTGCCAGTAGTACAACCCTAGCGGGAGGCCGGGGCAATGAGCAGTTCTTC,CASSTTLAGGRGNEQFF
TRBD1,TRBV5-4,14,once,TRBJ1-4,TGTGCCAGCAGCGGGGACAGGGGGGGAGAAAAACTGTTTTTT,CASSGDRGGEKLFF
TRBD2,TRBV27,16,few,TRBJ2-2,TGTGCCAGCAGCCCTCCTAGCGGGAGATACACCGGGGAGCTGTTTTTT,CASSPPSGRYTGELFF
.,TRBV28,17,.,TRBJ1-5,TGTGCCAGCAGCACGTCAGGACAGATAATGTTGGGTCTGCCCCAGCATTTT,CASSTSGQIMLGLPQHF
TRBD1,TRBV11-2,17,.,TRBJ2-7,TGTGCCAGCAACCACCCGGGACAGGGAATCGGCAGTGGCGAGCAGTACTTC,CASNHPGQGIGSGEQYF
.,TRBV18,13,.,TRBJ1-1,TGTGCCAGCTCACCTCAAAGACGGGGGGAAGCTTTCTTT,CASSPQRRGEAFF
TRBD2,TRBV5-1,17,.,TRBJ2-1,TGCGCCAGCAGCTTACCGGGACTAGCGGAGTTATACAATGAGCAGTTCTTC,CASSLPGLAELYNEQFF
.,TRBV7-8,13,once,TRBJ1-1,TGTGCCAGCAGCATGGGGCCATACACTGAAGCTTTCTTT,CASSMGPYTEAFF
TRBD1,TRBV28,16,.,TRBJ1-1,TGTGCCAGCAGTCCCCGAACCGGGACAGGGGAGACTGAAGCTTTCTTT,CASSPRTGTGETEAFF
TRBD2,TRBV28,14,once,TRBJ2-7,TGTGCCAGCCGAGGTTACGAAACTAGCGGGAGGCCTCATTTC,CASRGYETSGRPHF
.,TRBV7-8,14,.,TRBJ2-7,TGTGCCAGCAGCTTACTGGGGAGCTCCTACGAGCAGTACTTC,CASSLLGSSYEQYF
TRBD2,TRBV4-2,16,.,TRBJ2-5,TGTGCCAGCAGCCCTAGCGGGAGGGCCGAGGGGGAGACCCAGTACTTC,CASSPSGRAEGETQYF
TRBD1,TRBV5-4,15,.,TRBJ2-2,TGTGCCAGCAGCGTAACAGGGGGGAACACCGGGGAGCTGTTTTTT,CASSVTGGNTGELFF
TRBD1,TRBV6-5,15,once,TRBJ1-1,TGTGCCAGCAGTCCAAGGACAGGATGGAACACTGAAGCTTTCTTT,CASSPRTGWNTEAFF
.,TRBV6-1,14,.,TRBJ2-7,TGTGCCAGCAGTGAAATGGCAGGGGGGTACGAGCAGTACTTC,CASSEMAGGYEQYF
TRBD2,TRBV3-1/TRBV3-2,15,.,TRBJ2-7,TGTGCCAGCAGCCAGTTGGGAGCGGGAGGCTACGAGCAGTACTTC,CASSQLGAGGYEQYF
.,TRBV28,15,.,TRBJ2-5,TGTGCCAGCAGTTTAGCAACAGGGCGAGTAGAGACCCAGTACTTC,CASSLATGRVETQYF
.,TRBV11-1,13,.,TRBJ1-6,TGTGCCAGCAGCTTAGCTGAGGGTTCACCCCTCCACTTT,CASSLAEGSPLHF
.,TRBV9,17,.,TRBJ1-6,TGTGCCAGCAGCCCACTACCGGGTCCCGGCCATAATTCACCCCTCCACTTT,CASSPLPGPGHNSPLHF
TRBD1,TRBV2,18,.,TRBJ2-6,TGTGCCAGCAGGTTAACAGGGGGCGTGCTCTCTGGGGCCAACGTCCTGACTTTC,CASRLTGGVLSGANVLTF
TRBD1,TRBV28,13,.,TRBJ2-7,TGTGCCAGCAGTCAACCATCTCGGGACAGCGCGTACTTC,CASSQPSRDSAYF
.,TRBV3-1/TRBV3-2,19,.,TRBJ2-2,TGTGCCAGCAGCCAAGTTGTCCGAGTGAGACAGCCGAACACCGGGGAGCTGTTTTTT,CASSQVVRVRQPNTGELFF
.,TRBV7-2,17,.,TRBJ2-1,TGTGCCAGCAGCCCTGTTGGGGGGAGCTCTTGGTACAATGAGCAGTTCTTC,CASSPVGGSSWYNEQFF
.,TRBV27,13,.,TRBJ2-7,TGTGCCAGTAGAAACCGGGAGTCGGGCGAGCAGTACTTC,CASRNRESGEQYF
.,TRBV9,14,.,TRBJ1-2,TGTGCCAGCAGTGGGCAGATTACTAACTATGGCTACACCTTC,CASSGQITNYGYTF
TRBD2,TRBV5-1,15,once,TRBJ2-7,TGCGCCAGCAGCTTGGCGAGCGGGAGGACCTACGAGCAGTACTTC,CASSLASGRTYEQYF
.,TRBV7-9,15,.,TRBJ1-2,TGTGCCAGCAGCTTAGCCCCCCCCGGAGGCTATGGCTACACCTTC,CASSLAPPGGYGYTF
.,TRBV5-1,14,.,TRBJ2-1,TGCGCCAGCAGCCCAACAGGGCCCTACAATGAGCAGTTCTTC,CASSPTGPYNEQFF
.,TRBV7-2,16,.,TRBJ2-4,TGTGCCAGCAGCCCGCTTAGAGGGTTAGCCAAAAACATTCAGTACTTC,CASSPLRGLAKNIQYF
TRBD2,TRBV28,15,.,TRBJ2-1,TGTGCCAGCACCGTAGCGGGACTTGGTGGGAATGAGCAGTTCTTC,CASTVAGLGGNEQFF